This T cell receptor (beta chain) was recovered during a study of molecular identifiers for immune sequencing clone quantification. Germline CDR1 reads SGHDN; CDR2 reads FVKESK. This CDR3 is built from 18 residues. V lost 5 bases and J lost 6; bases outside the gene matches: 16. Using its own MiXCR run on the PCR reads, TCRdb lists one record per CDR3 protein. The repertoire holds tens of thousands of distinct CDR3 sequences, with about a sixth as singletons. This clonotype has ten or more counts. Sample: naive CD8+ T cells from blood, with Jurkat cell RNA spiked in. Subset here: FACS-sorted CD8+CD4-CCR7+CD45RA+ naive T cells. The sequence came from a human donor in good health. Some libraries in this study had Jurkat cell RNA spiked in. This chain connects TRBV14 to TRBJ2-2; 9 bases align to TRBD2. CDR3 bases: TGTGCCAGCAGCTTTGCAGCGGGAGGCCCTATGGGGCCCGGGGAGCTGTTTTTT. This codes for CASSFAAGGPMGPGELFF.